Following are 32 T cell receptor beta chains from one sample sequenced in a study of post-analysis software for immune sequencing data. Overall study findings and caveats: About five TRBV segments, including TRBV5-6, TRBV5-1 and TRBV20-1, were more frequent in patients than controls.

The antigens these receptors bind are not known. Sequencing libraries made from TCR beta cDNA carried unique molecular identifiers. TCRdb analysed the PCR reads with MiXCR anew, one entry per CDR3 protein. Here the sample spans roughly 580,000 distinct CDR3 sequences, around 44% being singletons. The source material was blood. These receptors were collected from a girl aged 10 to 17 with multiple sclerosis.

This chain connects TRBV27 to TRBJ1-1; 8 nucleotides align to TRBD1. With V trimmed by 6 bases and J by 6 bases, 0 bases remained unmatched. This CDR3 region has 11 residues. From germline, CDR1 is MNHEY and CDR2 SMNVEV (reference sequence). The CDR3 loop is CASRTGAEAFF. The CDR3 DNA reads TGTGCCAGCAGGACAGGGGCTGAAGCTTTCTTT.

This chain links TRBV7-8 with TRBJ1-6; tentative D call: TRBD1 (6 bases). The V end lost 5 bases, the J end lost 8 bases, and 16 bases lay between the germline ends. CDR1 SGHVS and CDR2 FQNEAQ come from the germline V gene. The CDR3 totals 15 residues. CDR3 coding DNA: TGTGCCAGCAGCCTCCGGGATAGGGGGGATTCACCCCTCCACTTT. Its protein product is CASSLRDRGDSPLHF.

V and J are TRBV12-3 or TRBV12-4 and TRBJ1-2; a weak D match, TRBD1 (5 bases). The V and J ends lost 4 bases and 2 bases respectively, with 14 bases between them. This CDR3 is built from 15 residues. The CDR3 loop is CASSSSPGGNYGYTF. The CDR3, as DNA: TGTGCCAGCAGTTCCTCCCCCGGGGGAAACTATGGCTACACCTTC.

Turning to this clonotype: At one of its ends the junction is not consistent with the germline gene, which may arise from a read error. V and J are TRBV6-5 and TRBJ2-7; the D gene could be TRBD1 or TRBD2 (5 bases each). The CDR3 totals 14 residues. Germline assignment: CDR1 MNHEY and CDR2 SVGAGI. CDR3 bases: TGTGTCAGCAAAGCCGGGACGGCGACCCCCGAGCAGTACTTC. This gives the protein CVSKAGTATPEQYF.

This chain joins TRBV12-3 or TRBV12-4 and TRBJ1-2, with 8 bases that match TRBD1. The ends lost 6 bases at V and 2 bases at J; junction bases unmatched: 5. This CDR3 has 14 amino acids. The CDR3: CASSARDRNYGYTF. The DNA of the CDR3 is TGTGCCAGCAGCGCGCGGGACAGGAACTATGGCTACACCTTC.

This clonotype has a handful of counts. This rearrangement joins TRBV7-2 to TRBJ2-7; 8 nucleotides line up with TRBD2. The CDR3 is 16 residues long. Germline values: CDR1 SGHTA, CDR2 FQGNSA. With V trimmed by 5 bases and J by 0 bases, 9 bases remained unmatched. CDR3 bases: TGTGCCAGCAGCCCCCAGCTAGCGGGTTACTCCTACGAGCAGTACTTC. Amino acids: CASSPQLAGYSYEQYF.

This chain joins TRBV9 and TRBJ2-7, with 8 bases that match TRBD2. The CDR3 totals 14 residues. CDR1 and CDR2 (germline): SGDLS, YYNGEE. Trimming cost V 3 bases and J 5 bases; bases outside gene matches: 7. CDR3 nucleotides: TGTGCCAGCAGCGCTTCCGGGACTAGGGACGAGCAGTACTTC. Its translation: CASSASGTRDEQYF.

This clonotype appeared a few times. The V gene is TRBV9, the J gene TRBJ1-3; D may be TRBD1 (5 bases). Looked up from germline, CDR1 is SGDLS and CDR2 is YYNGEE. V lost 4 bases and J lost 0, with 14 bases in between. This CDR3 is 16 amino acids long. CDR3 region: CASSPRQLSSGNTIYF. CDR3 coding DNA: TGTGCCAGCAGCCCCAGACAGTTGAGCTCTGGAAACACCATATATTTT.

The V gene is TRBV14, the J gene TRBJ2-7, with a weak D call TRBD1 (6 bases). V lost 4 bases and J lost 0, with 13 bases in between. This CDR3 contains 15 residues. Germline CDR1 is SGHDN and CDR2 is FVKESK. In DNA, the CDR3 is TGTGCCAGCAGCCCGCGGACAGCTAGCTCCTACGAGCAGTACTTC. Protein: CASSPRTASSYEQYF.

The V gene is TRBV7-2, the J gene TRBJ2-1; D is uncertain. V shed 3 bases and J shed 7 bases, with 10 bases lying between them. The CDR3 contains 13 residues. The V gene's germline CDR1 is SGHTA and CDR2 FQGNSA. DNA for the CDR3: TGTGCCAGCAGCTTCGACCGACGGAATGAGCAGTTCTTC. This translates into CASSFDRRNEQFF.

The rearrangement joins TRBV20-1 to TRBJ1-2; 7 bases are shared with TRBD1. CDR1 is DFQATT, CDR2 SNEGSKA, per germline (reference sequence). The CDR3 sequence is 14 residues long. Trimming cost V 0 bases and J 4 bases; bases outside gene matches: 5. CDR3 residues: CSARDVTGSYGYTF. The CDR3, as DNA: TGCAGTGCTAGAGATGTGACAGGGAGCTATGGCTACACCTTC.

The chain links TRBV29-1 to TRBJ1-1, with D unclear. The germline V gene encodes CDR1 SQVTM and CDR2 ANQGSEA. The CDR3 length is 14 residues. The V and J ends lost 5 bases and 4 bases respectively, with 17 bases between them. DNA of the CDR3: TGCAGCGTTCTCCTGGGTCCCCTGGGCACTGAAGCTTTCTTT. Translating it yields CSVLLGPLGTEAFF.

The CDR3, as DNA: TGTGCCAGCAGTTTTGTCCCGCGCTTCAGCTCCTACGAGCAGTACTTC. It translates to CASSFVPRFSSYEQYF. This rearrangement joins TRBV12-3 or TRBV12-4 to TRBJ2-7; D is uncertain. CDR3 length: 16 amino acids. V gave up 3 bases and J gave up 0 bases, with 15 bases separating them.

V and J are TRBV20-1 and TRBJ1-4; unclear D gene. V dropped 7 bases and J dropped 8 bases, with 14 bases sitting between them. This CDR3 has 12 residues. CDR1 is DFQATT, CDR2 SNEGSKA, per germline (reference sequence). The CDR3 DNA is TGCAGTGGCGAAACTATGGGGGAAAAACTGTTTTTT. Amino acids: CSGETMGEKLFF.

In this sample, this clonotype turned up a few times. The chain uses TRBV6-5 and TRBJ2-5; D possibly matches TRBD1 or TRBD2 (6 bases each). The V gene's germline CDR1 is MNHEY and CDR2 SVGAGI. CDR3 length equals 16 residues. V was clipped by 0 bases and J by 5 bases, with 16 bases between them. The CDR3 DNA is TGTGCCAGCAGTTACTCCATGGGGGGCTCGAGGGAGACCCAGTACTTC. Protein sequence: CASSYSMGGSRETQYF.

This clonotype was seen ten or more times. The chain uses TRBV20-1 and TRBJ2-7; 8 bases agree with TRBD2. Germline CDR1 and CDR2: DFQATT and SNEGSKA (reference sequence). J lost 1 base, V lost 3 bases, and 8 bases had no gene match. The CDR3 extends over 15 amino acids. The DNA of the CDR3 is TGCAGTGCTAGTTCGACGACTAGCGCATCCTACGAGCAGTACTTC. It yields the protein CSASSTTSASYEQYF.

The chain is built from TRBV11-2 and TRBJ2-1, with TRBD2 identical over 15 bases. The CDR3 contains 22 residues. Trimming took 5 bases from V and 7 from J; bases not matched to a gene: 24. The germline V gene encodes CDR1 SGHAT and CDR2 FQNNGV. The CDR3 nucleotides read TGTGCCAGCAGCAATTGGGCGGGGACTAGCGGGAGGATTCCAGGAGTTAAGAATGAGCAGTTCTTC. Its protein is CASSNWAGTSGRIPGVKNEQFF. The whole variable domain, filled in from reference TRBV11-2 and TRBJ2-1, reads EAGVAQSPRYKIIEKRQSVAFWCNPISGHATLYWYQQILGQGPKLLIQFQNNGVVDDSQLPKDRFSAERLKGVDSTLKIQPAKLEDSAVYLCASSNWAGTSGRIPGVKNEQFFGPGTRLTVL.

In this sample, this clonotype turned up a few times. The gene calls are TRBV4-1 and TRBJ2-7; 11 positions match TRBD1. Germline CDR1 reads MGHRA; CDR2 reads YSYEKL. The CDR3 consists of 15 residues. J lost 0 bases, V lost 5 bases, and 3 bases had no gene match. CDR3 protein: CASSGTGGGSYEQYF. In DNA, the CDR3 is TGCGCCAGCAGCGGGACAGGGGGTGGCTCCTACGAGCAGTACTTC.

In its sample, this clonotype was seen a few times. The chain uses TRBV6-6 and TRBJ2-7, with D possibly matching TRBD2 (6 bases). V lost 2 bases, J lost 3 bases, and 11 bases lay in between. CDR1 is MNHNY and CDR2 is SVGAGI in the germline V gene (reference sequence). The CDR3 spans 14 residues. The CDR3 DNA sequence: TGTGCCAGCAGTTACCCGACTAGAAGCTACGAGCAGTACTTC. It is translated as CASSYPTRSYEQYF.

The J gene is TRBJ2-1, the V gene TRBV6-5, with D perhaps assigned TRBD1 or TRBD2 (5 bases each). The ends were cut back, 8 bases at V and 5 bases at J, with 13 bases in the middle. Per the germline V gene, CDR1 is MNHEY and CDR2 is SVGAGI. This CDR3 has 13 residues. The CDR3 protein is CASGAGTHNEQFF. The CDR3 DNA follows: TGTGCCAGCGGGGCAGGGACCCACAATGAGCAGTTCTTC.

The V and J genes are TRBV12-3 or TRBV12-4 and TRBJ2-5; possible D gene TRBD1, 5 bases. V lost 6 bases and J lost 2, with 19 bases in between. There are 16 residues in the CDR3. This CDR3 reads CASSFPGAGRQETQYF. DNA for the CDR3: TGTGCCAGCAGCTTTCCTGGGGCCGGGCGACAAGAGACCCAGTACTTC.

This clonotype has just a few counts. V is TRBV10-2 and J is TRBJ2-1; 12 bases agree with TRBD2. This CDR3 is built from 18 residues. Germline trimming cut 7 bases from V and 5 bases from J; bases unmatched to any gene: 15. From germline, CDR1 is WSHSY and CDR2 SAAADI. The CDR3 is CASTHPPTSGGTNNEQFF. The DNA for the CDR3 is TGCGCCAGCACCCATCCCCCGACTAGCGGGGGAACCAACAATGAGCAGTTCTTC.

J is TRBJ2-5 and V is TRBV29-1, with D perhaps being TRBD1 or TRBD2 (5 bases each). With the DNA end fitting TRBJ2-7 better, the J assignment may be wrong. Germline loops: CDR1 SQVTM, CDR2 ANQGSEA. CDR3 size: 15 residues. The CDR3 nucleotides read TGCAGCGTTGAAGATCCTCGGCAGGGAGACTACGAGCAGTACTTC. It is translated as CSVEDPRQGDYEQYF.

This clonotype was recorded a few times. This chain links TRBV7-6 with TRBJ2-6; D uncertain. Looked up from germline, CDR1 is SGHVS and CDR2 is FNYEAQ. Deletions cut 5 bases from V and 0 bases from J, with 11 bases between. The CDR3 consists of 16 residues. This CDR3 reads CASSADAVSGANVLTF. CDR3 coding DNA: TGTGCCAGCAGCGCGGACGCGGTCTCTGGGGCCAACGTCCTGACTTTC.

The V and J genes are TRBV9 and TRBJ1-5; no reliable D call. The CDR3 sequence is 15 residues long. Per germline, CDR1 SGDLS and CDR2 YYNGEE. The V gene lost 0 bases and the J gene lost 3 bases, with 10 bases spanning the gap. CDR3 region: CASSVGRAANQPQHF. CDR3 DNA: TGTGCCAGCAGCGTAGGAAGGGCAGCCAATCAGCCCCAGCATTTT.

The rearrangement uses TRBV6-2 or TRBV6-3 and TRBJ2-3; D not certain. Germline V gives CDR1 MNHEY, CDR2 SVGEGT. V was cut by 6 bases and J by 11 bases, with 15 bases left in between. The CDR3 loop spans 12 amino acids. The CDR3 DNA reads TGTGCCAGCAGCTCTAAGAGACATGGGCAGTATTTT. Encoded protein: CASSSKRHGQYF.

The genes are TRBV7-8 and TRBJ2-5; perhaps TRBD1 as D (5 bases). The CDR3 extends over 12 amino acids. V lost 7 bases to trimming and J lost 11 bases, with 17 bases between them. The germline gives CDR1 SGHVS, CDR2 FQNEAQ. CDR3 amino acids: CASNQGRGEQYF. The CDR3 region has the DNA TGTGCCAGCAACCAGGGTAGAGGAGAGCAGTACTTC.

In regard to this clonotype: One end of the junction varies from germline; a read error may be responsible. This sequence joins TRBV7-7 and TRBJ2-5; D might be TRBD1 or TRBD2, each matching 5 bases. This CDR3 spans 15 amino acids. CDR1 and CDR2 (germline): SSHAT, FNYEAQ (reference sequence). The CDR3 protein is CASSLLSGPQETQYF. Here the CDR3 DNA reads TGTGCTAGCAGCCTACTCTCGGGACCCCAAGAGACCCAGTACTTC.

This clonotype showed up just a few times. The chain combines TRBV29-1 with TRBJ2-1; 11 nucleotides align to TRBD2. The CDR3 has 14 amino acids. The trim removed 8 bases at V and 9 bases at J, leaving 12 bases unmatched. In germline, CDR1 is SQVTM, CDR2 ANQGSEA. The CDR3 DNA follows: TGCAGCATGTCCCCGACTAGCGGGATCAGTGAGCAGTTCTTC. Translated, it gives CSMSPTSGISEQFF.

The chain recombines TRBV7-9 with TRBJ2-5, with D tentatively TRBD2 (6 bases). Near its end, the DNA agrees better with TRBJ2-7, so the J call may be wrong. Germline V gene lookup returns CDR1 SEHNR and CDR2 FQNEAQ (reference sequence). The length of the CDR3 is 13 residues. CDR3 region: CASSLSGDSEQYF. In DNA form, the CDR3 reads TGTGCCAGCAGCTTATCGGGGGATAGCGAGCAGTACTTC.

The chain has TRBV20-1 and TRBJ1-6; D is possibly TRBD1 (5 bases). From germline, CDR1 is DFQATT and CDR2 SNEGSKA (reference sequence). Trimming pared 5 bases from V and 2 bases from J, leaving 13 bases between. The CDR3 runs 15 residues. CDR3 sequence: CSALPGGAYNSPLHF. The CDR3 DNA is TGCAGTGCTCTGCCCGGGGGAGCCTATAATTCACCCCTCCACTTT.

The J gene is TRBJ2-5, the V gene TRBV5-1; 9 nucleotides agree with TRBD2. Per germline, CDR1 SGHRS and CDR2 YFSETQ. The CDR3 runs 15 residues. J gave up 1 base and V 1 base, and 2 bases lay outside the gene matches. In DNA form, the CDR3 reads TGCGCCAGCAGCTTGAAACTAGCGGGCCAAGAGACCCAGTACTTC. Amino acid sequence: CASSLKLAGQETQYF. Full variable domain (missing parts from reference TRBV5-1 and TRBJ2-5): KAGVTQTPRYLIKTRGQQVTLSCSPISGHRSVSWYQQTPGQGLQFLFEYFSETQRNKGNFPGRFSGRQFSNSRSEMNVSTLELGDSALYLCASSLKLAGQETQYFGPGTRLLVL.